These 27 T cell receptor beta chains were all obtained from the same sample, sequenced in a study of control samples from healthy donors and cancer patients. Profiling relied on immunoSEQ multiplex PCR, and the TCRdb table lists in-frame clones only, not all of them. The repertoire has some 99,000 clones, about 89% of them found once; the top ten carry 17%. The specimen sequenced was blood. These receptors all come from a woman in her forties or fifties in good health.

V gene TRBV12-3 or TRBV12-4 combines with J gene TRBJ1-2; D not certain. CDR3 size: 13 residues. The V end was cut by 3 bases, the J end by 8 bases, with 13 bases between. CDR3 sequence (DNA): TGTGCCAGCAGTTTCTTGGCTAGGGTCGGCTACACCTTC. As protein: CASSFLARVGYTF.

The rearrangement joins TRBV28 to TRBJ2-3; 8 nucleotides match TRBD1. This CDR3 region has 13 residues. The junction had 5 bases not matched to a gene; V was cut back by 6 bases and J by 6 bases. Germline CDR1 MDHEN, CDR2 SYDVKM. The CDR3 DNA reads as TGTGCCAGCAGGACAGGGGCCGGCGATACGCAGTATTTT. Protein: CASRTGAGDTQYF. Complete variable domain (other parts from reference TRBV28 and TRBJ2-3): DVKVTQSSRYLVKRTGEKVFLECVQDMDHENMFWYRQDPGLGLRLIYFSYDVKMKEKGDIPEGYSVSREKKERFSLILESASTNQTSMYLCASRTGAGDTQYFGPGTRLTVL.

The J gene is TRBJ2-1, the V gene TRBV12-5, with D hard to call. Trimming cost V 0 bases and J 8 bases, with 14 bases left between them. CDR3 size: 15 residues. Looked up from germline, CDR1 is LGHNT and CDR2 is FRNRAP. The CDR3 is CASGLVVGTSDEQFF. Written as DNA, the CDR3 is TGTGCTAGTGGTTTGGTAGTGGGAACAAGCGATGAGCAGTTCTTC.

The chain recombines TRBV27 with TRBJ2-7; a weak D match, TRBD2 (5 bases). From germline, CDR1 is MNHEY and CDR2 SMNVEV (reference sequence). This CDR3 is 13 amino acids long. Deletions cut 9 bases from V and 0 bases from J, with 12 bases between. The CDR3 coding sequence is TGTGCCAGTCGGACGGGGAGCTCCTACGAGCAGTACTTC. It is translated as CASRTGSSYEQYF.

This clone was recorded once. V usage is TRBV7-2 and J usage is TRBJ1-1; D unclear. CDR1 and CDR2 (germline): SGHTA, FQGNSA. The CDR3 totals 16 residues. V was trimmed by 5 bases and J by 1 base, leaving 17 bases between them. CDR3 sequence: CASSPKPRRQNTEAFF. The CDR3 DNA sequence: TGTGCCAGCAGCCCCAAACCACGGCGCCAGAACACTGAAGCTTTCTTT. The variable domain in full, with the rest retrieved from reference TRBV7-2 and TRBJ1-1, is GAGVSQSPSNKVTEKGKDVELRCDPISGHTALYWYRQSLGQGLEFLIYFQGNSAPDKSGLPSDRFSAERTGGSVSTLTIQRTQQEDSAVYLCASSPKPRRQNTEAFFGQGTRLTVV.

The chain has TRBV27 and TRBJ2-1; 8 positions agree with TRBD2. The CDR3 covers 16 residues. Losses at the gene ends were 5 bases for V and 9 bases for J; bases not matched to a gene: 15. The germline V gene encodes CDR1 MNHEY and CDR2 SMNVEV (reference sequence). The CDR3 spells CASSILSGRLVTEQFF. The CDR3 nucleotides read TGTGCCAGCAGTATACTAAGCGGGAGACTCGTCACTGAGCAGTTCTTC.

The V call is TRBV19, the J call TRBJ2-3, with D uncertain. Looked up from germline, CDR1 is LNHDA and CDR2 is SQIVND (reference sequence). CDR3 length: 13 residues. Trimming pared 3 bases from V and 1 base from J, leaving 5 bases between. The CDR3 loop reads CASSISGTDTQYF. The CDR3 nucleotides read TGTGCCAGTAGTATTTCCGGCACAGATACGCAGTATTTT.

This chain links TRBV7-2 with TRBJ2-1, with TRBD2 matching over 9 bases. Germline trimming cut 3 bases from V and 8 bases from J; bases unmatched to any gene: 20. This CDR3 is built from 19 residues. Germline V gene data show CDR1 as SGHTA and CDR2 as FQGNSA. CDR3 sequence reads: CASSFTGWREGLVHHEQFF. CDR3 nucleotides: TGTGCCAGCAGCTTCACGGGATGGCGGGAGGGCCTGGTGCACCATGAGCAGTTCTTC.

V usage is TRBV5-1 and J usage is TRBJ2-2; 7 positions match TRBD2. Germline values: CDR1 SGHRS, CDR2 YFSETQ. The CDR3 length is 14 residues. After removal of 5 bases from V and 6 bases from J, the junction contained 7 bases not matched to a gene. Here the CDR3 DNA reads TGCGCCAGCAGTTTGACTAGCCCGCCCGGGGAGCTGTTTTTT. Protein: CASSLTSPPGELFF.

The chain couples TRBV30 to TRBJ2-7, with D tentatively TRBD1 (6 bases). V dropped 7 bases and J dropped 3 bases, with 10 bases sitting between them. Germline CDR1 and CDR2: GTSNPN and SVGIG (reference sequence). The CDR3 is 11 residues long. CDR3 residues: CASRGIYEQYF. CDR3 bases: TGTGCCTCGAGGGGGATCTACGAGCAGTACTTC.

The sample holds one count of this clone. CDR3: CASSPRDGTNSPLHF. The CDR3, as DNA: TGTGCCAGCAGCCCTCGGGACGGCACGAATTCACCCCTCCACTTT. V and J are TRBV6-4 and TRBJ1-6, with a tentative D call TRBD1 (5 bases). Looked up from germline, CDR1 is MRHNA and CDR2 is SNTAGT. V lost 6 bases and J 7 bases, leaving 16 bases between the germline ends. The CDR3 spans 15 residues.

The chain employs TRBV5-4 and TRBJ2-7; TRBD1 is a possible D gene (6 bases). Trimming shortened V by 4 bases and J by 0 bases, and 11 bases separated the two germline ends. In germline, CDR1 is SGHNT, CDR2 YYREEE (reference sequence). This CDR3 contains 14 residues. The CDR3 coding sequence is TGTGCCAGCAGCCGAGACAGGAGCTCCTACGAGCAGTACGTC. Its protein product is CASSRDRSSYEQYV.

The rearrangement uses TRBV15 and TRBJ2-7; 7 bases line up with TRBD2. The V and J ends lost 0 bases and 0 bases, in that order; junction bases with no gene match: 8. The CDR3 totals 17 residues. CDR1 LNHNV and CDR2 YYDKDF come from the germline V gene (reference sequence). CDR3 sequence: CATSRDIGLAASYEQYV. The CDR3 nucleotides are TGTGCCACCAGCAGAGATATAGGTCTAGCGGCCTCCTACGAGCAGTACGTC.

This clone was detected once. V gene TRBV7-2 combines with J gene TRBJ2-3; the match to TRBD1 covers 9 bases. CDR3 length equals 16 residues. With V trimmed by 4 bases and J by 1 base, 6 bases remained unmatched. Germline loops: CDR1 SGHTA, CDR2 FQGNSA. In DNA form, the CDR3 reads TGTGCCAGCAGCTGGGACAGGGCAATGGGCACAGATACGCAGTATTTT. Encoded protein: CASSWDRAMGTDTQYF.

V is TRBV2 and J is TRBJ1-1; maybe TRBD1 (5 bases). The CDR3 has 14 amino acids. The V gene's germline CDR1 is SNHLY and CDR2 FYNNEI. V was pared by 6 bases and J by 6 bases, with 17 bases between. DNA for the CDR3: TGTGCCAGCAGCTCCTACCCGGGACTCGCTGAAGCTTTCTTT. Translated, it gives CASSSYPGLAEAFF.

V is TRBV2 and J is TRBJ1-6, with 8 bases fitting TRBD1. The germline V gene encodes CDR1 SNHLY and CDR2 FYNNEI. After removal of 6 bases from V and 12 bases from J, the junction contained 13 bases not matched to a gene. This CDR3 comprises 15 residues. The CDR3 DNA reads as TGTGCCAGCAGGGCCGACAGGGGTGTTCTTGGACCCCTCCACTTT. Its translation is CASRADRGVLGPLHF. The full variable domain, its missing parts supplied by reference TRBV2 and TRBJ1-6, is EPEVTQTPSHQVTQMGQEVILRCVPISNHLYFYWYRQILGQKVEFLVSFYNNEISEKSEIFDDQFSVERPDGSNFTLKIRSTKLEDSAMYFCASRADRGVLGPLHFGNGTRLTVT.

The gene calls are TRBV21-1 and TRBJ1-3; the D segment call TRBD1 is taken from the table without a DNA check. TRBV21-1 is termed a pseudogene. The CDR3 spans 19 residues. CDR3 region: CASSNGGGTGPYSGNTIYF. The CDR3 bases are TGTGCCAGCAGCAACGGCGGGGGGACAGGGCCCTACTCTGGAAACACCATATATTTT.

The rearrangement uses TRBV7-2 and TRBJ2-5; D may be TRBD2 (7 bases). The CDR3 runs to 16 residues. The V gene lost 5 bases and the J gene lost 9 bases, with 25 bases spanning the gap. CDR1 and CDR2 from the germline V gene are SGHTA and FQGNSA. Written as DNA, the CDR3 is TGTGCCAGCAGCCCGCAGCCCCCGGGGAGGGGGGGGGCCCAGTACTTC. Translation: CASSPQPPGRGGAQYF. Full variable domain (outside the CDR3, taken from reference TRBV7-2 and TRBJ2-5): GAGVSQSPSNKVTEKGKDVELRCDPISGHTALYWYRQSLGQGLEFLIYFQGNSAPDKSGLPSDRFSAERTGGSVSTLTIQRTQQEDSAVYLCASSPQPPGRGGAQYFGPGTRLLVL.

The chain has TRBV2 and TRBJ2-7; D gene ambiguous. The length of the CDR3 is 13 residues. V was trimmed by 3 bases and J by 7 bases, leaving 13 bases between them. Looked up from germline, CDR1 is SNHLY and CDR2 is FYNNEI. CDR3 in DNA: TGTGCCAGCAGTGATTTAGGGAACGGGGAGCAGTACGTC. It translates to CASSDLGNGEQYV.

The chain couples TRBV7-2 to TRBJ2-2; D could derive from TRBD1 or TRBD2 (5 bases each). The germline CDR1 and CDR2 sequences are SGHTA and FQGNSA. Trimming removed 4 bases at V and 1 base at J, with 13 bases between. This CDR3 is 16 amino acids long. DNA for the CDR3: TGTGCCAGCAGCTCTCAACCGGGACGGAACACCGGGGAGCTGTTTTTT. It codes for CASSSQPGRNTGELFF.

This rearrangement joins TRBV15 to TRBJ2-7; 7 nucleotides match TRBD1. There are 14 residues in the CDR3. CDR1 is LNHNV and CDR2 is YYDKDF in the germline V gene (reference sequence). The trim removed 5 bases at V and 0 bases at J, leaving 4 bases unmatched. In nucleotides, the CDR3 is TGTGCCACCAGCGAGGACAGGAGCTCCTACGAGCAGTACGTC. It encodes CATSEDRSSYEQYV.

CDR3 protein: CASSYSGSYEQYV. The DNA for the CDR3 is TGTGCCAGCAGTTACTCCGGGAGCTACGAGCAGTACGTC. V gene TRBV12-3 or TRBV12-4 combines with J gene TRBJ2-7; D is possibly TRBD2 (6 bases). With 4 bases removed from V and 3 bases from J, the gap between germline ends came to 10 bases. The CDR3 has 13 amino acids.

This clone has ten or more counts. The V and J genes are TRBV30 and TRBJ2-6, with TRBD2 as a possible D gene (6 bases). Trimming took off 0 bases at V and 1 base at J, with 7 bases between the two ends. The CDR3 has 15 residues. In germline, CDR1 is GTSNPN, CDR2 SVGIG (reference sequence). Written as DNA, the CDR3 is TGTGCCTGGAGTGTCGGGGGATCTGGGGCCAACGTCCTGACTTTC. Translated: CAWSVGGSGANVLTF.

As regards this clone: A read error may produce the germline difference seen at one junction end. Other nucleotide sequences from this sample produce the same CDR3. The CDR3 DNA is TGCGCCAGCAGATTACAGGGGGCTGTTAGCAACGGGGAGCTGTTTTTT. Its protein product is CASRLQGAVSNGELFF. The V and J genes are TRBV7-2 and TRBJ2-2; the match to TRBD1 covers 9 bases. Germline CDR1 and CDR2: SGHTA and FQGNSA. CDR3 size: 16 residues. Complete variable domain (other parts from reference TRBV7-2 and TRBJ2-2): GAGVSQSPSNKVTEKGKDVELRCDPISGHTALYWYRQSLGQGLEFLIYFQGNSAPDKSGLPSDRFSAERTGGSVSTLTIQRTQQEDSAVYLCASRLQGAVSNGELFFGEGSRLTVL.

The chain recombines TRBV6-6 with TRBJ2-2; tentatively, D is TRBD1 (6 bases). Per the germline V gene, CDR1 is MNHNY and CDR2 is SVGAGI (reference sequence). V lost 7 bases to trimming and J lost 1 base, with 10 bases between them. CDR3 length equals 14 residues. CDR3 sequence reads: CASNGQLNTGELFF. CDR3 nucleotides: TGTGCCAGCAATGGACAGTTGAACACCGGGGAGCTGTTTTTT.

This chain links TRBV5-8 with TRBJ2-3; a possible D gene is TRBD1 (5 bases). The CDR3 spans 13 residues. Trimming left V 4 bases short and J 8 bases short, with 14 bases between. Germline CDR1 and CDR2: SGHTS and YDEGEE. The DNA of the CDR3 is TGTGCCAGCAGCCGGCTCCTAGGGGCTACGCAGTATTTT. Protein sequence: CASSRLLGATQYF.

The chain carries TRBV23-1 and TRBJ2-7, with no clear D. TRBV23-1 is identified as an open reading frame with a role that is uncertain. Deletions cut 1 base from V and 1 base from J, with 5 bases between. The CDR3 loop spans 13 amino acids. CDR3 DNA sequence: TGCGCCAGCAGTCAATTAGGATCCTACGAGCAGTACGTC. It encodes CASSQLGSYEQYV.